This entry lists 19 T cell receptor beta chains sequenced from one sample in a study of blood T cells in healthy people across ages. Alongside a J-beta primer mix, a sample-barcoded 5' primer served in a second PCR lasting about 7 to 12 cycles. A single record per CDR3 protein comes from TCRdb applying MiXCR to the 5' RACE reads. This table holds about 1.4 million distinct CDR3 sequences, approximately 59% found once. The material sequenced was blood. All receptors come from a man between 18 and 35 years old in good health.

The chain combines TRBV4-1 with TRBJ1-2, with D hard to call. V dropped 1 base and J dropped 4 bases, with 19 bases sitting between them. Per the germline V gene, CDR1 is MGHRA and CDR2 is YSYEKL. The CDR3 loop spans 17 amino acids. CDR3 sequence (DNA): TGCGCCAGCAGCCAAGTAGTCCTGCGCGGCCCAATCTATGGCTACACCTTC. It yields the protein CASSQVVLRGPIYGYTF.

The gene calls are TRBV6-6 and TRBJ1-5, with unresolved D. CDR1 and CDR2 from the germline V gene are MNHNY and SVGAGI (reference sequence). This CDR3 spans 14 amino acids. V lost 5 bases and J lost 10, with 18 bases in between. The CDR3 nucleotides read TGTGCCAGCAGTCCATTCGGACCGGAGGAACCCCAGCATTTT. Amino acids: CASSPFGPEEPQHF.

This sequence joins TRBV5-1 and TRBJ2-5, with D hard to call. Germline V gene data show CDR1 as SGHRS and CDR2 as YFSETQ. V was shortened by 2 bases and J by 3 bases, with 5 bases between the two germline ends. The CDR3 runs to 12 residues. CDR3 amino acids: CASSFKKETQYF. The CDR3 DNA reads TGCGCCAGCAGCTTTAAGAAAGAGACCCAGTACTTC.

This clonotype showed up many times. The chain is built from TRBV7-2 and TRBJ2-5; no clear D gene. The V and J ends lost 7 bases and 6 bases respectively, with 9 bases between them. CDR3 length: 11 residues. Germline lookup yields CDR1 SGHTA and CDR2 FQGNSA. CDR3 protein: CASTLSQTQYF. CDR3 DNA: TGTGCCAGCACCTTGAGCCAGACCCAGTACTTC.

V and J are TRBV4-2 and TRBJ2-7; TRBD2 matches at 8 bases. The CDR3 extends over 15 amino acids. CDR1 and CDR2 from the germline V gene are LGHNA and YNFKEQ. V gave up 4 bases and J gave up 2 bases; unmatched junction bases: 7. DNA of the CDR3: TGTGCCAGCAGCCGCCACGGGAGGGCAACCTACGAGCAGTACTTC. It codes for CASSRHGRATYEQYF.

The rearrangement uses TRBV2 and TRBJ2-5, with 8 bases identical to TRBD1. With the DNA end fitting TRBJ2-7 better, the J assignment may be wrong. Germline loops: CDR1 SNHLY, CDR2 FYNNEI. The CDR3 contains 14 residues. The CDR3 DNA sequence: TGTGCCAGCAGTGGTCAGGGGGCGATCTACGAGCAGTACTTC. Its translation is CASSGQGAIYEQYF.

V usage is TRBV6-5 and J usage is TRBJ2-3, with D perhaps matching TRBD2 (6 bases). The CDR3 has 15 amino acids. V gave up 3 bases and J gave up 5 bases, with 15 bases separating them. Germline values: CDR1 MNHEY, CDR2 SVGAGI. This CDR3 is CASSYSGLGGDTQYF. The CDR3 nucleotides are TGTGCCAGCAGTTATAGCGGCCTGGGGGGAGATACGCAGTATTTT.

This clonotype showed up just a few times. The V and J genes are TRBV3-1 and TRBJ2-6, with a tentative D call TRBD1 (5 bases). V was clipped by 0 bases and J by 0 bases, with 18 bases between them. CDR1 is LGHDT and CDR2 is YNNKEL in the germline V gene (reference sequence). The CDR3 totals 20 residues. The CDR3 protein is CASSQESHRLEYSGANVLTF. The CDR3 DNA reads TGTGCCAGCAGCCAAGAAAGCCACAGGCTTGAATACTCTGGGGCCAACGTCCTGACTTTC.

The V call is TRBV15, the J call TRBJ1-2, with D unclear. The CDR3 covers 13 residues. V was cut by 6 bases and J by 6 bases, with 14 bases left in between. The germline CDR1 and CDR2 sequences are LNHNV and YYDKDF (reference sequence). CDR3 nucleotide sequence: TGTGCCACCAGGGGCACAAAGGAGGATGGCTACACCTTC. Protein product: CATRGTKEDGYTF.

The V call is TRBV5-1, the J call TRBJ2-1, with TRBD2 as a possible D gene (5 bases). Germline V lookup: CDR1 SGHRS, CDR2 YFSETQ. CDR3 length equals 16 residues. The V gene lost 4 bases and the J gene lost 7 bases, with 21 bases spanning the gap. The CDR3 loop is CASSSSRGSEFNEQFF. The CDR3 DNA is TGCGCCAGCAGCAGTTCGAGAGGGAGTGAGTTTAATGAGCAGTTCTTC.

This chain's CDR3 is CASSQRENYGYTF. In nucleotides, the CDR3 is TGCGCCAGCAGCCAAAGGGAAAACTATGGCTACACCTTC. The chain is built from TRBV4-1 and TRBJ1-2; D is unclear. Germline V gives CDR1 MGHRA, CDR2 YSYEKL. The germline V and J ends were trimmed by 2 bases and 2 bases, with 6 bases remaining between them. The CDR3 length is 13 residues.

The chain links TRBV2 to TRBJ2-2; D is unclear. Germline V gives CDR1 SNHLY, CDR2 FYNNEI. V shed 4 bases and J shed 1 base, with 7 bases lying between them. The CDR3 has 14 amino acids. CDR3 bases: TGTGCCAGCAGTGTCCGAGAGAACACCGGGGAGCTGTTTTTT. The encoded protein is CASSVRENTGELFF.

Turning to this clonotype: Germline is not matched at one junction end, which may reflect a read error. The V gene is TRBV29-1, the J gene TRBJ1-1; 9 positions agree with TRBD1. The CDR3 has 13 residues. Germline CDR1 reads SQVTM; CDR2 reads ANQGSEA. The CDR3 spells CSVEGFRDREGFF. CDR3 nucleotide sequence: TGCAGCGTTGAGGGGTTCCGGGACAGGGAAGGTTTCTTT. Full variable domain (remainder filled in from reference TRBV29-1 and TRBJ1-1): SAVISQKPSRDICQRGTSLTIQCQVDSQVTMMFWYRQQPGQSLTLIATANQGSEATYESGFVIDKFPISRPNLTFSTLTVSNMSPEDSSIYLCSVEGFRDREGFFGQGTRLTVV.

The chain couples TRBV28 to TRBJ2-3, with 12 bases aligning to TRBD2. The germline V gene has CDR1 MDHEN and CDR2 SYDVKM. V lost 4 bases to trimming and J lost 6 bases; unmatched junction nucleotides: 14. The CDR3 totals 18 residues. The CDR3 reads CASSSSLAGGRLTDTQYF. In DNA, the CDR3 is TGTGCCAGCAGTTCATCACTAGCGGGGGGCCGGCTTACCGATACGCAGTATTTT.

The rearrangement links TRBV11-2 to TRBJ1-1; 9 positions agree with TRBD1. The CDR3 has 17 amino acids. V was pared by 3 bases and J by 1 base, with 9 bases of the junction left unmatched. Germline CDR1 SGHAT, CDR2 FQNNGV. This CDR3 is CASSFYSSTGGNTEAFF. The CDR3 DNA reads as TGTGCCAGCAGCTTTTATTCATCGACAGGGGGGAACACTGAAGCTTTCTTT.

CDR3 bases: TGTGCCAGCAGTGTAACGGACAGGTTGGACTATGGCTACACCTTC. This encodes CASSVTDRLDYGYTF. This rearrangement joins TRBV28 to TRBJ1-2, with 7 positions matching TRBD1. V shed 5 bases and J 3 bases; nucleotides not matched to a gene: 9. The CDR3 sequence is 15 residues long. Germline V lookup: CDR1 MDHEN, CDR2 SYDVKM.

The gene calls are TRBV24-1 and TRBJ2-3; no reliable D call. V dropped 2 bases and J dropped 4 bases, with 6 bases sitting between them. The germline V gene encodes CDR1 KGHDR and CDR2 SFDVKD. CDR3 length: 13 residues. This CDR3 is CATSDSGADTQYF. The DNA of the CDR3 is TGTGCCACCAGTGATTCAGGAGCAGATACGCAGTATTTT.

This CDR3 is CASSPLLGGQVVGKNNEQFF. For the CDR3, the DNA is TGTGCCAGCAGCCCGTTATTGGGAGGACAGGTGGTAGGCAAGAACAATGAGCAGTTCTTC. The V and J genes are TRBV7-2 and TRBJ2-1; TRBD1 might be the D (7 bases). CDR1 and CDR2 from the germline V gene are SGHTA and FQGNSA. The CDR3 is made up of 20 amino acids. Deletions cut 5 bases from V and 5 bases from J, with 31 bases between.

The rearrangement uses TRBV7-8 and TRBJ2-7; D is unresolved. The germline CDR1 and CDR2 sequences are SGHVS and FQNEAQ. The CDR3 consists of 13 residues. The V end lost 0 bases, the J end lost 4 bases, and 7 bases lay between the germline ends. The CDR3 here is CASSLALLYEQYF. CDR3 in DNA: TGTGCCAGCAGCTTAGCACTCCTTTACGAGCAGTACTTC.